This T cell receptor beta chain was identified in a study of molecular identifiers for immune sequencing clone quantification. The CDR3 sequence is 16 residues long. CDR1 LGHDT and CDR2 YNNKEL come from the germline V gene (reference sequence). Study results and caveats: Barcode-sharing identical TCR molecules could underestimate highly expanded clone sizes.

For this clonotype: What it binds is not known. A read error may produce the germline difference seen at one junction end.

Investigators produced naive CD8 libraries from about 19,000 to 1,100,000 sorted cells, drawing on 10%, 30% or 50% RNA. TCRdb re-called the PCR reads through MiXCR, storing one row per CDR3 protein. The repertoire includes about 630,000 distinct CDR3 sequences, around 25% of them detected once, and about 0.73% sits in the top ten. The specimen was naive CD8+ T cells from blood, with Jurkat cell RNA spiked in. Sample subset: FACS-sorted CD8+CD4-CCR7+CD45RA+ naive T cells. The gene calls are TRBV3-1 and TRBJ2-3; 7 nucleotides match TRBD2. The TCR originated in a human donor in good health. Some libraries in this study had Jurkat cell RNA spiked in. This CDR3 is CARSPTWGGSTDTQYF. The CDR3 coding sequence is TGTGCCCGCAGCCCTACTTGGGGGGGGAGCACAGATACGCAGTATTTT.